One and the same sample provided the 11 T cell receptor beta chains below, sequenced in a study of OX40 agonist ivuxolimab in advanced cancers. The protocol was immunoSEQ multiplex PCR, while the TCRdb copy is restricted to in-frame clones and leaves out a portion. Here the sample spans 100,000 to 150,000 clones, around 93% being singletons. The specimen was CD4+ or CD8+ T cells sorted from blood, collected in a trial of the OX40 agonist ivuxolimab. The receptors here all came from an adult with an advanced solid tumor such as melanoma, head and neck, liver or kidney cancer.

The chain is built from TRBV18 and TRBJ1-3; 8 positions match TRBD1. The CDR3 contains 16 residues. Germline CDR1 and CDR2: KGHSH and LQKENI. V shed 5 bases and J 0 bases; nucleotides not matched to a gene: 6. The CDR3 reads CASSTTGALSGNTIYF. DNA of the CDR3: TGTGCCAGCTCAACGACAGGGGCCCTCTCTGGAAACACCATATATTTT.

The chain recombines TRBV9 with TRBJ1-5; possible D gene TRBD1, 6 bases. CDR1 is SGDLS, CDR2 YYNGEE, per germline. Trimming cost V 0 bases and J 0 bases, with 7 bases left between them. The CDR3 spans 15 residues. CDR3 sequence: CASSVAGASNQPQHF. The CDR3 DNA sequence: TGTGCCAGCAGCGTAGCAGGGGCTAGCAATCAGCCCCAGCATTTT.

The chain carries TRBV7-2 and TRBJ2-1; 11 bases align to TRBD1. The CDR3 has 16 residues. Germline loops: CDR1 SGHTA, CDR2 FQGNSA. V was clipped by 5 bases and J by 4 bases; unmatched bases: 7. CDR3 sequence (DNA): TGTGCCAGCAGCGCCCGGGACAGGGGGACTTACAATGAGCAGTTCTTC. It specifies CASSARDRGTYNEQFF. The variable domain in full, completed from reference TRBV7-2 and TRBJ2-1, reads GAGVSQSPSNKVTEKGKDVELRCDPISGHTALYWYRQSLGQGLEFLIYFQGNSAPDKSGLPSDRFSAERTGGSVSTLTIQRTQQEDSAVYLCASSARDRGTYNEQFFGPGTRLTVL.

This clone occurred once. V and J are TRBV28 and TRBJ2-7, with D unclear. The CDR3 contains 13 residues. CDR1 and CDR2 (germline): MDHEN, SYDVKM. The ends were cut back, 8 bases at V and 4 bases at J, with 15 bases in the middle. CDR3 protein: CASGSLARYEQYF. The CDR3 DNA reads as TGTGCCAGCGGTTCCTTAGCTCGGTACGAGCAGTACTTC. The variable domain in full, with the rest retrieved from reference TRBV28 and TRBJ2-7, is DVKVTQSSRYLVKRTGEKVFLECVQDMDHENMFWYRQDPGLGLRLIYFSYDVKMKEKGDIPEGYSVSREKKERFSLILESASTNQTSMYLCASGSLARYEQYFGPGTRLTVT.

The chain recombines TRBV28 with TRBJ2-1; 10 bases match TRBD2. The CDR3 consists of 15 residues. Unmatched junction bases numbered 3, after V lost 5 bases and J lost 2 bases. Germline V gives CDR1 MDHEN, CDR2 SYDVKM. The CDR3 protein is CASSPTSGAYNEQFF. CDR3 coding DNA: TGTGCCAGCAGTCCCACTAGCGGGGCCTACAATGAGCAGTTCTTC.

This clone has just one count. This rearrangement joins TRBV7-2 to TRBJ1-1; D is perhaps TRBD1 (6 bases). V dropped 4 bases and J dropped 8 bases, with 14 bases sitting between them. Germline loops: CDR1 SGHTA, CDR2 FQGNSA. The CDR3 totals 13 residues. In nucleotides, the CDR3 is TGTGCCAGCAGCTCCTTGGACAGAGCCGAAGCTTTCTTT. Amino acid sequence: CASSSLDRAEAFF.

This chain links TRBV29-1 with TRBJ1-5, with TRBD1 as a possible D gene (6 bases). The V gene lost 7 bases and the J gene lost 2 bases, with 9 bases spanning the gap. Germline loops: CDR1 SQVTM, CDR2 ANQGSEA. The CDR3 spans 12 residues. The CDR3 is CSAGAGNQPQHF. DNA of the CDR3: TGCAGCGCAGGGGCAGGCAATCAGCCCCAGCATTTT.

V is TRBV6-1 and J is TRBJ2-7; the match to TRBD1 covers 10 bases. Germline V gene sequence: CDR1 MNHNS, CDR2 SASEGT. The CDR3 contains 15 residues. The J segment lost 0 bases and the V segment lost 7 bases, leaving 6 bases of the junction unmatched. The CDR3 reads CASTDRDRGSYEQYF. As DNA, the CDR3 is TGTGCCAGCACCGACCGGGACAGGGGCTCCTACGAGCAGTACTTC.

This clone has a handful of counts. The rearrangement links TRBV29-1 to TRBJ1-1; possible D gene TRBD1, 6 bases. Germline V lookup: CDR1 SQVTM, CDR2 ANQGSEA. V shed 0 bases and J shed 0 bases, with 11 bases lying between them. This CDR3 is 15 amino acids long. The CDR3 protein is CSVEDPQGMNTEAFF. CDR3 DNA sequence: TGCAGCGTTGAAGATCCCCAGGGGATGAACACTGAAGCTTTCTTT.

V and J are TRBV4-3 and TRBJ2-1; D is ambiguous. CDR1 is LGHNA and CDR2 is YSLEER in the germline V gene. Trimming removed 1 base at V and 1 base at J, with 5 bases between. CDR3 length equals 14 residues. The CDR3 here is CASSQGASYNEQFF. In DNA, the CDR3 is TGCGCCAGCAGCCAAGGGGCGTCCTACAATGAGCAGTTCTTC.

CDR3 nucleotide sequence: TGTGCCAGCAGCCGGACTAGCGGGAGTCAGGAGCAGTACTTC. Residues: CASSRTSGSQEQYF. The chain is built from TRBV7-8 and TRBJ2-7, with TRBD2 identical over 13 bases. Trimming at V came to 5 bases and at J to 7 bases, leaving 5 bases not matched to a gene. The CDR3 is made up of 14 amino acids. Germline V gives CDR1 SGHVS, CDR2 FQNEAQ.